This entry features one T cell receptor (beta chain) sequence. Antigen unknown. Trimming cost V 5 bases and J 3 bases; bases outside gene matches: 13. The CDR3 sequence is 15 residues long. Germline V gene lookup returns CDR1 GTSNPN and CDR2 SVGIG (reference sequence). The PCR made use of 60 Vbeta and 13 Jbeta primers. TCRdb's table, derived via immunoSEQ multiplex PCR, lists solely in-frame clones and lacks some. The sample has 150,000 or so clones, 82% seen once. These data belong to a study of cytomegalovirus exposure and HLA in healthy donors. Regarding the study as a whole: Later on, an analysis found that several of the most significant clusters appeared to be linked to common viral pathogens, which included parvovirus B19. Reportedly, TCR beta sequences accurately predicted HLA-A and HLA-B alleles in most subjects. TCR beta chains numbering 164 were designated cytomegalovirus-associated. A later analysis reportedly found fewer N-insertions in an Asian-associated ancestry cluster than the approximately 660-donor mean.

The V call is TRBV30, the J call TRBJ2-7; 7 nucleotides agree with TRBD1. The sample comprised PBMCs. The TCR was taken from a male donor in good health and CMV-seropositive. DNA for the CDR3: TGTGCCTGGGACCCAGGGGGTAACCGGTTCTACGAGCAGTACTTC. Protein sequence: CAWDPGGNRFYEQYF.